The present TCR beta chain was sequenced within a study of T cells in Graves' hyperthyroidism and ophthalmopathy. The table lists this clonotype with a few counts. Patients between 18 and 65 years old had hyperthyroidism, newly diagnosed and lasting under 2 months. Regions amplified from RNA transcripts were the TCR beta CDR3 regions. The HTBI primer set served for first-round RT-PCR of the TCR CDR3. TCRdb recomputed calls from the multiplex PCR reads with MiXCR, one row per CDR3 protein. Of roughly 38,000 distinct CDR3 sequences in the sample, approximately 50% were seen once. Germline V gives CDR1 GTSNPN, CDR2 SVGIG (reference sequence). This CDR3 comprises 13 residues. Trimming removed 5 bases at V and 8 bases at J, with 15 bases between.

This TCR was sampled from a woman aged 45-65 years with Graves' hyperthyroidism that later progressed to Graves' ophthalmopathy. Sequencing was done on a sample of blood. The J gene is TRBJ1-4, the V gene TRBV30; D call uncertain. CDR3 region: CAWEGLAHEKLFF. The CDR3 DNA follows: TGTGCCTGGGAGGGATTGGCTCACGAAAAACTGTTTTTT.